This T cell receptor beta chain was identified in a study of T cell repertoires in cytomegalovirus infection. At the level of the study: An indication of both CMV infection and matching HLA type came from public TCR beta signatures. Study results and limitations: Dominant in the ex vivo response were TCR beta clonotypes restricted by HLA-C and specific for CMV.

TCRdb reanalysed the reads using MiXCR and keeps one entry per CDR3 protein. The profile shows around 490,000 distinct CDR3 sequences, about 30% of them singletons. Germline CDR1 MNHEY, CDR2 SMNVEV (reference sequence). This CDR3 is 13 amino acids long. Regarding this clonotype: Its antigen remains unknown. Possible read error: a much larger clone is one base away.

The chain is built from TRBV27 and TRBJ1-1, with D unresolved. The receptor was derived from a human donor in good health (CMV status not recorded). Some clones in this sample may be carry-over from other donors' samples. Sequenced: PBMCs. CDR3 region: CASSVIYRTEVFF. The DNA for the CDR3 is TGTGCCAGCAGTGTAATATATAGGACTGAAGTTTTCTTT.